This section outlines one T cell receptor (beta chain) sequence together with its context. The antigen is not known. The time point denotes: week 23, last vaccination. Topical imiquimod accompanied each vaccine dose, which consisted of 300 ug of mutant IDH1 20-mer peptide. The study enrolled donors with new WHO grade 3 or 4 IDH1-mutant, ATRX-lost astrocytomas. The sample originates from a study of a mutant IDH1 vaccine in newly diagnosed glioma. About the study: Patients were started on vaccination 4-6 weeks after radiotherapy alone, or with temozolomide cycles. Former treatment meant radiotherapy, temozolomide, or both; the majority had gotten both.

Some clones are missing from TCRdb's copy, which holds only in-frame ones; the method was immunoSEQ multiplex PCR. The sample holds over 35,000 clones, more than 80% seen once. Study-wide points: Whatever changes occurred in top peripheral T cell clonotypes seemed unrelated to pseudoprogression.

The sequences come from PBMCs, collected from a glioma patient whose treatment included an IDH1 peptide vaccine. The sequence was collected from a man between 35 and 55 years old with glioma.

This CDR3 is CASSYNPRSNQPQHF. CDR3 sequence (DNA): TGTGCCAGCAGTTACAACCCAAGGAGCAATCAGCCCCAGCATTTT. The chain carries TRBV6-6 and TRBJ1-5; D is ambiguous. This CDR3 is built from 15 residues. The germline gives CDR1 MNHNY, CDR2 SVGAGI (reference sequence). V was shortened by 2 bases and J by 1 base, with 9 bases between the two germline ends.